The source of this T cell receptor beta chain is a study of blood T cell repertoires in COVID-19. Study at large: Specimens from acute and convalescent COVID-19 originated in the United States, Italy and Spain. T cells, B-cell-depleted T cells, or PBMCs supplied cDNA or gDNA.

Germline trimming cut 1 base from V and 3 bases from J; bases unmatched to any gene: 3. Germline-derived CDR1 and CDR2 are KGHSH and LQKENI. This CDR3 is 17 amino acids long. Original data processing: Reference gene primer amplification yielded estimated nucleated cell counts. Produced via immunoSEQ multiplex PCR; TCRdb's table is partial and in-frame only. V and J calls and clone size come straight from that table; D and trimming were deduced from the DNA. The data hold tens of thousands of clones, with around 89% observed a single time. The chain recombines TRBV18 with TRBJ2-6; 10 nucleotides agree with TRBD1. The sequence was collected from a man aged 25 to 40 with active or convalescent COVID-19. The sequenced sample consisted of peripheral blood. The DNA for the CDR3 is TGTGCCAGCTCACCACTGGGACAGGGGAGTGGGGCCAACGTCCTGACTTTC. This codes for CASSPLGQGSGANVLTF.